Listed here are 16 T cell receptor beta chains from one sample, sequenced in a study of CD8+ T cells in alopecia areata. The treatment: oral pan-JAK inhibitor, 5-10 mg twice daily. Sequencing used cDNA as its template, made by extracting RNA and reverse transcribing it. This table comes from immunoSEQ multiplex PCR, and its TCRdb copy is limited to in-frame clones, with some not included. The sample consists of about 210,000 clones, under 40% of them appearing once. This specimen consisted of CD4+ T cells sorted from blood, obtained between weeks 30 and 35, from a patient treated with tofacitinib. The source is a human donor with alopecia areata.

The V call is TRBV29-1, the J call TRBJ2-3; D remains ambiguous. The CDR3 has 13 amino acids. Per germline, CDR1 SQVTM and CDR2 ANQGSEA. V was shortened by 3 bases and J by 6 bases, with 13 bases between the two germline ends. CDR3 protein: CSVERNSQDTQYF. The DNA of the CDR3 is TGCAGCGTTGAGAGGAACTCACAGGATACGCAGTATTTT.

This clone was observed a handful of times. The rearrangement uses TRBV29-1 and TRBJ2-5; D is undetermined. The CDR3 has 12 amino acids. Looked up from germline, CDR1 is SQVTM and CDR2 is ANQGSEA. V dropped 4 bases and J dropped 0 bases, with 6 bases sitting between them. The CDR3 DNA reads TGCAGCGTTGTCCAGTACCAAGAGACCCAGTACTTC. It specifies CSVVQYQETQYF.

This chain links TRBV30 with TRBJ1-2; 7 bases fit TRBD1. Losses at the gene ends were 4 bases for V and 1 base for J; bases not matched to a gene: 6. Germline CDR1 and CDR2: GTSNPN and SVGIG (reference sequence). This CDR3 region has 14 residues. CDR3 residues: CAWTRDSRNYGYTF. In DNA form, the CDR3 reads TGTGCCTGGACCCGGGACAGCCGTAACTATGGCTACACCTTC.

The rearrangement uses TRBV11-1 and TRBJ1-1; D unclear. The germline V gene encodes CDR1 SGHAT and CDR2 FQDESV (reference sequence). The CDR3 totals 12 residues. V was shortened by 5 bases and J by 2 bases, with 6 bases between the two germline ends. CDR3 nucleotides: TGTGCCAGCAGCCAGTACAACACTGAAGCTTTCTTT. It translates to CASSQYNTEAFF.

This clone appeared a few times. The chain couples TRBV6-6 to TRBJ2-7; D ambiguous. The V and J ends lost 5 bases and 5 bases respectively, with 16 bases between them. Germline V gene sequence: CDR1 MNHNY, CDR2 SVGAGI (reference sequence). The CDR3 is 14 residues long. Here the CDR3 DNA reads TGTGCCAGCAGTCTCGCAGGTGCCGGGCACGAGCAGTACTTC. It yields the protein CASSLAGAGHEQYF.

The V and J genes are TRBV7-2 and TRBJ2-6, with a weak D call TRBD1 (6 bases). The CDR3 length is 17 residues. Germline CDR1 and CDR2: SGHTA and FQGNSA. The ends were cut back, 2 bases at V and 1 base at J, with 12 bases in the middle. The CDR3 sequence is CASSLQGLLSGANVLTF. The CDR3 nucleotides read TGTGCCAGCAGCTTACAGGGGCTATTATCTGGGGCCAACGTCCTGACTTTC.

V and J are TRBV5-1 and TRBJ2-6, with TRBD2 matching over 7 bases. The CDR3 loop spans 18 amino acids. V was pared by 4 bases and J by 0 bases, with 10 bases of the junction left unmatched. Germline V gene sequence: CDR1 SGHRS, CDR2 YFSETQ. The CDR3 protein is CASSRWEGQSSGANVLTF. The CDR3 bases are TGCGCCAGCAGCCGCTGGGAGGGCCAGTCCTCTGGGGCCAACGTCCTGACTTTC.

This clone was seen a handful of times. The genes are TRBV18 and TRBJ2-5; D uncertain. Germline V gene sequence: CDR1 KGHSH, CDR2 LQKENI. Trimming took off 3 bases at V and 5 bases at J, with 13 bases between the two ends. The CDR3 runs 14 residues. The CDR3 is CASSPQDVMETQYF. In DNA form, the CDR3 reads TGTGCCAGCTCACCGCAAGACGTCATGGAGACCCAGTACTTC. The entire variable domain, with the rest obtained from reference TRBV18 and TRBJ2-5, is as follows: NAGVMQNPRHLVRRRGQEARLRCSPMKGHSHVYWYRQLPEEGLKFMVYLQKENIIDESGMPKERFSAEFPKEGPSILRIQQVVRGDSAAYFCASSPQDVMETQYFGPGTRLLVL.

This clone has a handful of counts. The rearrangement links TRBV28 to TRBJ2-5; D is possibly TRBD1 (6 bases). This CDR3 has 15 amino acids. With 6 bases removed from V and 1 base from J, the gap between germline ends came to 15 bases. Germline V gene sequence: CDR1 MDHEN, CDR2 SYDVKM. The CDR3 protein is CASSPYRDIQETQYF. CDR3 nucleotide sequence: TGTGCCAGCAGCCCCTACCGGGACATCCAAGAGACCCAGTACTTC.

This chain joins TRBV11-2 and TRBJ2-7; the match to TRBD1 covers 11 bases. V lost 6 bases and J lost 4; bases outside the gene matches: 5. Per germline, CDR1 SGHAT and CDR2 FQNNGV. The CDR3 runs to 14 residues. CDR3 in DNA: TGTGCCAGCAGTTCGGACAGGGGGCCTTACGAGCAGTACTTC. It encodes CASSSDRGPYEQYF. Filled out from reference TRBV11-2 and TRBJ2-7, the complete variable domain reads EAGVAQSPRYKIIEKRQSVAFWCNPISGHATLYWYQQILGQGPKLLIQFQNNGVVDDSQLPKDRFSAERLKGVDSTLKIQPAKLEDSAVYLCASSSDRGPYEQYFGPGTRLTVT.

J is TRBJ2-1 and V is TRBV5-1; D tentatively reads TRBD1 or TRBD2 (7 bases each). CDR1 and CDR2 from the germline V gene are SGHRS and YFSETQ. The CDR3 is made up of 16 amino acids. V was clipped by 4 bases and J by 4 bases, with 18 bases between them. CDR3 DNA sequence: TGCGCCAGCAGCCCCCAGGGGGGAGGGGAGTACAATGAGCAGTTCTTC. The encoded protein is CASSPQGGGEYNEQFF.

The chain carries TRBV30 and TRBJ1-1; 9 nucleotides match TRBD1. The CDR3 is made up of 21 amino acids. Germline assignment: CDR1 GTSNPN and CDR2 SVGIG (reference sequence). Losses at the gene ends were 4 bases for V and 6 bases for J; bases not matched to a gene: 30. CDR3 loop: CAWIWELAGTGKGMAHSEAFF. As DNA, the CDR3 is TGTGCCTGGATCTGGGAATTAGCCGGGACAGGGAAGGGAATGGCCCACTCTGAAGCTTTCTTT.

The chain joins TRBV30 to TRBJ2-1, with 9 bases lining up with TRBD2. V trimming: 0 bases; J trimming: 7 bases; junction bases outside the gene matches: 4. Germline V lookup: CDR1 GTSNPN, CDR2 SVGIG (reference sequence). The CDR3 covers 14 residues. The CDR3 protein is CAWSVAGGGNEQFF. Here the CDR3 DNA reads TGTGCCTGGAGTGTAGCGGGAGGAGGGAATGAGCAGTTCTTC.

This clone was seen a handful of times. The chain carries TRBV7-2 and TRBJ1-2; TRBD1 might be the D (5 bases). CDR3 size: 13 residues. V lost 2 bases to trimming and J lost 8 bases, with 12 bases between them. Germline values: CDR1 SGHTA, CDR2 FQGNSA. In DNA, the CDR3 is TGTGCCAGCAGCTTATTACAGGAGCGCGGCTACACCTTC. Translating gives CASSLLQERGYTF.

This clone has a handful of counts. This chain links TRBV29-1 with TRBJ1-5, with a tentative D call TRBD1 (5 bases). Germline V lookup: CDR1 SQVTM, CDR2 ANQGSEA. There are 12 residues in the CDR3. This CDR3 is CRVTGRGQPQHF. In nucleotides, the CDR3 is TGCAGAGTCACCGGTAGGGGTCAGCCCCAGCATTTT.

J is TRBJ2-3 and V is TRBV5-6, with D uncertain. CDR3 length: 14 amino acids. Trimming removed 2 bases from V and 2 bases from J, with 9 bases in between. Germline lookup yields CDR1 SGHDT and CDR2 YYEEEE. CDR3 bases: TGTGCCAGCAGCTTAGTCCCCCTCACAGATACGCAGTATTTT. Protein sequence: CASSLVPLTDTQYF.